This TCR beta chain was captured by sequencing in a study of T cell repertoires in cytomegalovirus infection. Looking at the study overall: Public TCR beta signatures were indicative of both CMV infection and a matching HLA type. Study-wide findings and caveats: It was HLA-C-restricted CMV-specific TCR beta clonotypes that dominated the response ex vivo.

This clonotype was seen more than once but under ten times. The target antigen is unknown. V was cut by 1 base and J by 6 bases, with 12 bases left in between. The length of the CDR3 is 14 residues. CDR1 and CDR2 from the germline V gene are SGHDT and YYEEEE. From the reads, TCRdb called clonotypes with MiXCR, one entry per CDR3 protein. The sample shows a few hundred thousand distinct CDR3 sequences, around 9% of them seen only once. The TCR sequence derives from a human donor in good health (CMV status not recorded). Some clones in this sample may be carry-over from other donors' samples. Sequenced: PBMCs. This chain connects TRBV5-6 to TRBJ2-3, with D maybe TRBD1 (7 bases). Here the CDR3 reads CASSLRQGGDTQYF. The DNA of the CDR3 is TGTGCCAGCAGCTTGCGGCAGGGGGGTGATACGCAGTATTTT. Filled out from reference TRBV5-6 and TRBJ2-3, the complete variable domain reads DAGVTQSPTHLIKTRGQQVTLRCSPKSGHDTVSWYQQALGQGPQFIFQYYEEEERQRGNFPDRFSGHQFPNYSSELNVNALLLGDSALYLCASSLRQGGDTQYFGPGTRLTVL.